This T cell receptor (beta chain) derives from a study of human T cells and chemical hapten exposure. Points from the study as a whole: With patch test score, the counts of PT1 expanded TCRs showed a positive correlation. There was alopecia in the donors, so their immune response may differ from that of healthy people. With regard to DPC sensitization, TCRs above 1 in 1000 frequency did not change.

The V end lost 3 bases, the J end lost 6 bases, and 6 bases lay between the germline ends. The CDR3 is 12 amino acids. From germline, CDR1 is MNHNS and CDR2 SASEGT. Time point noted: pre-sensitization, week 0. As for treatment: therapeutic diphenylcyclopropenone sensitization with weekly scalp DPC. TCRdb fed the RACE reads into MiXCR, producing one record per CDR3 protein. The sample lists under 65,000 distinct CDR3 sequences; around 9.4% were seen once. This clonotype was detected ten times or more. The antigen remains undetermined. The chain has TRBV6-1 and TRBJ2-4; D not resolved. This TCR derives from a woman between 40 and 55 years old with alopecia areata. Some clones in this sample may be carry-over from other donors' samples. The sample consisted of whole blood, taken in connection with sensitization to the hapten diphenylcyclopropenone (DPC). The CDR3 spells CASSETRNIQYF. In DNA form, the CDR3 reads TGTGCCAGCAGTGAGACCAGAAACATTCAGTACTTC.